This passage covers 15 T cell receptor beta chains from one sample sequenced in a study of T cells in Graves' hyperthyroidism and ophthalmopathy. What was amplified from RNA transcripts were TCR beta CDR3 regions. Researchers ran a first-round RT-PCR on the TCR CDR3 using the HTBI primer set. TCRdb itself ran the multiplex PCR reads through MiXCR, one entry per CDR3 protein. The table lists about 570,000 distinct CDR3 sequences, approximately 44% of them singletons, with under 20% in the top ten. The specimen sequenced was peripheral blood or thyroid tissue (not recorded which). Receptor source: an adult woman with Graves' disease, either hyperthyroidism or ophthalmopathy (not recorded which).

The chain is built from TRBV20-1 and TRBJ2-2; possibly TRBD2 for D (5 bases). This CDR3 region has 13 residues. Germline V gene data show CDR1 as DFQATT and CDR2 as SNEGSKA (reference sequence). Trimming removed 5 bases at V and 1 base at J, with 8 bases between. This CDR3 is CSADGENTGELFF. The CDR3 DNA sequence: TGCAGTGCTGACGGGGAGAACACCGGGGAGCTGTTTTTT.

In its sample, this clonotype was seen many times. The chain links TRBV12-3 or TRBV12-4 to TRBJ2-7; a possible D gene is TRBD2 (5 bases). The V end was cut by 2 bases, the J end by 7 bases, with 12 bases between. The CDR3 consists of 13 residues. The CDR3 loop reads CASSLLAVREQYF. The CDR3 DNA follows: TGTGCCAGCAGTTTACTAGCTGTGAGGGAGCAGTACTTC.

This clonotype occurred many times. V is TRBV11-2 and J is TRBJ2-2; a weak D match, TRBD1 (6 bases). This CDR3 has 15 residues. V dropped 4 bases and J dropped 4 bases, with 13 bases sitting between them. Looked up from germline, CDR1 is SGHAT and CDR2 is FQNNGV. CDR3 in DNA: TGTGCCAGCAGCTCCGAACAGGGTATCACCGGGGAGCTGTTTTTT. Protein sequence: CASSSEQGITGELFF.

This clonotype has at least ten counts. This chain uses TRBV7-8 with TRBJ1-5; a weak D match, TRBD1 (6 bases). V gave up 5 bases and J gave up 6 bases, with 20 bases separating them. CDR1 is SGHVS, CDR2 FQNEAQ, per germline. The CDR3 sequence is 16 residues long. The CDR3 DNA follows: TGTGCCAGCAGCCTGGACAGAGTCTCGACGGGTCAGCCCCAGCATTTT. It encodes CASSLDRVSTGQPQHF.

This clonotype was found a few times. The chain carries TRBV24-1 and TRBJ2-5, with 10 bases aligning to TRBD1. Trimming took 5 bases from V and 1 from J; bases not matched to a gene: 6. The germline CDR1 and CDR2 sequences are KGHDR and SFDVKD. The CDR3 runs to 16 residues. The DNA for the CDR3 is TGTGCCACCAGTGCGTGGGACAGGGGAGGCCAAGAGACCCAGTACTTC. Translation: CATSAWDRGGQETQYF.

This clonotype came up a few times. The chain links TRBV29-1 to TRBJ2-7; D call uncertain. Trimming cost V 7 bases and J 5 bases, with 12 bases left between them. This CDR3 spans 11 amino acids. Germline V gene sequence: CDR1 SQVTM, CDR2 ANQGSEA. Here the CDR3 DNA reads TGCAGCGCCGTGGTTCTCCACGAGCAGTACTTC. It yields the protein CSAVVLHEQYF.

A note on this clonotype: The final CDR3 position lacks the conserved phenylalanine or tryptophan, pointing to a likely read error. Because the CDR3's place on the DNA is in doubt, the DNA is left out and the CDR3 is given as listed by TCRdb. V is TRBV5-1 and J is TRBJ1-3. Germline V gives CDR1 SGHRS, CDR2 YFSETQ. Ends included, the CDR3 has 8 residues. The CDR3: CASSLAPT.

About this clonotype itself: The junction departs from germline at one end; a sequencing error may be responsible. The chain carries TRBV7-9 and TRBJ2-6, with D uncertain. Per germline, CDR1 SEHNR and CDR2 FQNEAQ (reference sequence). The CDR3 has 12 residues. For the CDR3, the DNA is TGTGCCAGCAGCTTAGCCGAGAACACTGAAGCTTTC. This codes for CASSLAENTEAF. The variable domain in full, with the rest retrieved from reference TRBV7-9 and TRBJ2-6, is DTGVSQNPRHKITKRGQNVTFRCDPISEHNRLYWYRQTLGQGPEFLTYFQNEAQLEKSRLLSDRFSAERPKGSFSTLEIQRTEQGDSAMYLCASSLAENTEAFGAGSRLTVL.

J is TRBJ1-2 and V is TRBV10-3; 7 bases agree with TRBD1. The CDR3 sequence is 15 residues long. The V gene's germline CDR1 is ENHRY and CDR2 SYGVKD. J lost 6 bases, V lost 4 bases, and 11 bases had no gene match. This chain's CDR3 is CAISALRDRDNGYTF. Here the CDR3 DNA reads TGTGCCATCAGTGCTTTGAGGGACAGAGACAATGGCTACACCTTC.

J is TRBJ2-2 and V is TRBV20-1, with 9 bases lining up with TRBD2. The CDR3 loop spans 19 amino acids. The J segment lost 0 bases and the V segment lost 3 bases, leaving 14 bases of the junction unmatched. CDR1 and CDR2 (germline): DFQATT, SNEGSKA (reference sequence). The CDR3 DNA sequence: TGCAGTGCTAGGGGTCTCGGACTAGCGAGCCCAACGAACACCGGGGAGCTGTTTTTT. Protein product: CSARGLGLASPTNTGELFF.

Ten or more counts support this clonotype. This chain links TRBV4-2 with TRBJ1-1; D is ambiguous. The CDR3 sequence is 16 residues long. V dropped 0 bases and J dropped 2 bases, with 13 bases sitting between them. The germline CDR1 and CDR2 sequences are LGHNA and YNFKEQ. This CDR3 reads CASSQDLPGSNTEAFF. In DNA, the CDR3 is TGTGCCAGCAGCCAAGATCTGCCGGGGAGTAACACTGAAGCTTTCTTT.

The chain has TRBV5-1 and TRBJ1-2; D gene ambiguous. The CDR3 length is 14 residues. V lost 0 bases to trimming and J lost 6 bases, with 12 bases between them. Looked up from germline, CDR1 is SGHRS and CDR2 is YFSETQ. Here the CDR3 reads CASSLESLSNGYTF. DNA of the CDR3: TGCGCCAGCAGCTTGGAATCCCTATCCAATGGCTACACCTTC.

This clonotype was detected ten times or more. The chain uses TRBV10-3 and TRBJ1-2; maybe TRBD1 (5 bases). Germline-derived CDR1 and CDR2 are ENHRY and SYGVKD. The CDR3 loop spans 11 amino acids. V lost 10 bases, J lost 8 bases, and 14 bases lay in between. The CDR3 DNA is TGTGCCACCGGGGGGGTCGGAGGCTACACCTTC. It yields the protein CATGGVGGYTF.

This clonotype has only a few counts. This chain uses TRBV27 with TRBJ1-3; the D is unclear. V shed 2 bases and J shed 3 bases, with 5 bases lying between them. This CDR3 is 13 amino acids long. Germline CDR1 and CDR2: MNHEY and SMNVEV (reference sequence). The DNA of the CDR3 is TGTGCCAGCAGTTTAAACATTGGAAACACCATATATTTT. Amino acid sequence: CASSLNIGNTIYF.

V and J are TRBV29-1 and TRBJ1-3; D gene ambiguous. This CDR3 contains 12 residues. Germline CDR1 reads SQVTM; CDR2 reads ANQGSEA. Trimming removed 0 bases from V and 4 bases from J, with 4 bases in between. For the CDR3, the DNA is TGCAGCGTTGAAGATCAAGGAAACACCATATATTTT. This translates into CSVEDQGNTIYF.